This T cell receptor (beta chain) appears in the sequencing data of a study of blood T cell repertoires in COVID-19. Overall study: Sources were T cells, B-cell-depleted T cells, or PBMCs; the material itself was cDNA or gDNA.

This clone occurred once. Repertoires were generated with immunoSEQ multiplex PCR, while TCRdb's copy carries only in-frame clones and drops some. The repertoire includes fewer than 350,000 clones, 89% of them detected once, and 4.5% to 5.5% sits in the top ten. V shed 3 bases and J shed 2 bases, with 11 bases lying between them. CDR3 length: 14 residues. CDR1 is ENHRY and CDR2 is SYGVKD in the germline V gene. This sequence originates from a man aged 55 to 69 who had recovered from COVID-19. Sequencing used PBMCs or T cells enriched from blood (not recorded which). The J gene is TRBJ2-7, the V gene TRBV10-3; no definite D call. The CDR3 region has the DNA TGTGCCATCAGTGATTTGCAGGAAACCTACGAGCAGTACTTC. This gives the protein CAISDLQETYEQYF.